This TCR beta chain derives from a study of cytomegalovirus exposure and HLA in healthy donors (dated by TCRdb to between 2016 and 2019). Some background on the complete study: According to an earlier analysis of 450 to 650 of the donors, about 170 million T cells yielded approximately 120 million unique TCR beta sequences and less than 300 Gb of sequence data. A later genetic analysis took genome-wide SNP genotypes for about 55% of the roughly 700 donors and used that subset as a discovery cohort. Four or five DR-DQ haplotypes were handled as single units for association and clustering because linkage in the cohort was strong. To predict cytomegalovirus infection status, the study brought together high-throughput TCR immunosequencing, statistical association of individual TCRs with disease status, and machine learning. Among about 400 genotyped donors of the cohort, an average of around 250,000 unique TCR beta nucleotide sequences was sequenced per donor, of which about 19% were non-productive. A later analysis re-analyzed previously published TCR beta repertoires from approximately 670 donors and added high-resolution HLA genotyping to study TCR occurrence patterns. In an earlier analysis of around 540 of the donors, high-throughput TCR beta sequencing was used to judge whether each TCR beta V gene segment behaved as functional or pseudogenic. The genetic ancestry cluster associated with self-reported Caucasian donors included around 76% of the 398 genotyped donors. Every repertoire in the discovery cohort had been generated on one and the same sequencing platform. The T cell repertoires of several hundred subjects were profiled by immunosequencing and related to cytomegalovirus serostatus. The number of donors typed differed by locus, with 629-630 for A, B, C, DRB1 and DQB1, around 560 for DQA1, about 610 for DPA1, and roughly 450 for DPB1. Rather than using new phenotypic data, the later analysis identified candidate immune exposures from TCR beta sequences and from how often those sequences occurred across donors. About 300 gigabases of sequencing data and approximately 91 million unique TCR sequences made up an early release that covered 500 to 650 HLA-typed donors. Alongside the repertoire data, information on donor age, sex, ethnicity and CMV serostatus was compiled. Along with the 666-subject first cohort, a separate validation cohort of about 110 different subjects was used. HLA typing included class I and class II loci at four-digit resolution. The study was designed to test whether signatures of past pathogen exposure could be identified by cataloging public T cell receptors.

Library preparation was by the immunoSEQ multiplex PCR assay. The multiplex PCR relied on a mix of 60 forward primers for TCR Vbeta segments and 13 reverse primers for TCR Jbeta segments. The CDR3 region of rearranged TCR beta genes was amplified from genomic DNA with a multiplex PCR assay. On the Illumina HiSeq System, the amplified TCR beta libraries were sequenced as 87-base-pair reads. In the source study's methods: A later analysis counted about 76 million unique TCR beta chains across the 666 repertoires, and 9.5 million to 11 million of these chains were shared by at least two donors. Raw reads were error-corrected and collapsed into unique sequences with a nearest-neighbor algorithm that merged closely related sequences to remove PCR and sequencing errors. Alignment of CDR3 sequences to IMGT reference sequences was used to assign V, D and J gene segments. Each retained sequence needed at least a six-nucleotide match to both a V gene segment and a J gene segment. Rearrangements were called productive when the CDR3 lacked stop codons and stayed in frame with V and J; all others were non-productive. CDR3 was defined according to IMGT convention as the region running from the second conserved V-encoded cysteine to the conserved J-encoded phenylalanine. The earlier analysis of about 610 of the donors excluded sequences that lacked an unambiguous match to a single V gene segment. In an earlier analysis of 587 of the donors, V segments were called functional above 56.7% productive rearrangements and were called segregating when the between-donor standard deviation exceeded 5%. A statistical classification framework was developed to diagnose cytomegalovirus status using the catalog of TCR beta chain sequences. A later analysis assigned V and J genes by comparing TCR nucleotide sequences with IMGT/GENE-DB human TR gene sequences. In a later analysis, CDR3 sequences and most-parsimonious VDJ recombination scenarios were assigned using the TCRdist pipeline. In a later analysis, each TCR beta chain was defined by its CDR3 amino acid sequence together with its V-gene family, and reads without a unique V-gene family were excluded. A later analysis removed 600 or so highly shared, low-generation-probability nucleotide sequences to deal with suspected cross-contamination and a sequencing artifact. In a later analysis, a clonal expansion index for each public chain was calculated from normalized within-repertoire ranks of inferred template counts. In a later analysis, generation probabilities were computed using a VDJ recombination model fitted to out-of-frame rearrangements, and the results were checked against IGoR. In a later analysis, hypergeometric tests were used to score TCR-TCR, TCR-HLA and TCR-CMV co-occurrence, with a repertoire-size bias correction applied to TCR pairs. A later analysis estimated false discovery rates by permuting HLA or CMV assignments 20 times. In a later analysis, co-occurring TCRs were grouped using DBSCAN, with TCRdist sequence similarity added in when clustering inside HLA-allele-positive subsets. Co-occurrence clustering excluded repertoires with fewer than 30,000 or more than 120,000 public chains, plus five with anomalous nucleotide sharing. The source is immuneACCESS, and TCRdb retained only in-frame sequences with V and J called. Part of the clones is not carried over; for the studies checked, unresolved V genes explain less than half of this, and the remainder is unexplained. D and trimming were read from the DNA, whereas the V and J calls and clone size are those reported in that table. The sample yields around 94,000 clones; more than 75% were counted once. About a tenth of the sample belongs to the ten largest clones.

Here is what the overall study found, with its caveats: Compared with the 666-donor mean, donors in an Asian-associated ancestry cluster had fewer N-insertions in productive TCRs, according to a later genetic analysis. A later analysis reported that several top co-occurrence clusters appeared linked to parvovirus B19, influenza, CMV and Epstein-Barr virus. Roughly uniform sequencing depth across donors was assumed in presence/absence analyses, although this assumption may not hold. Because counts were too low, seventeen rarely observed V segments, including chromosome 9 orphons, were excluded from the earlier analysis of around 640 of the donors. A later analysis found that most CMV-associated TCR beta chains appeared HLA-restricted, with HLA associations seemingly driven largely by CMV exposure. According to the authors, the approach could potentially be generalized to other disease states and immunological phenotypes. Linkage disequilibrium might explain the correlated functional status among segregating V segments, but an unknown experimental factor could not be ruled out. A cluster of highly shared sequence variants was judged likely to be a technical artifact of the sequencing pipeline. The study listed 164 TCR beta chains as associated with cytomegalovirus. Specific HLA alleles were associated with 15,000 to 20,000 TCR beta sequences at a false discovery rate of 0.05 in a later analysis. The classifier was reported to diagnose cytomegalovirus status with high specificity and sensitivity in both the original and validation cohorts. Because HLA typing was unavailable for some donors at each locus, only the typed subset was used in association tests. In an earlier analysis of some 500 of the donors, most TCR beta V segments appeared in productive rearrangements about 87% or about 30% of the time, broadly matching IMGT annotations. In a later analysis, HLA-associated TCR beta chains showed more clonal expansion and lower generation probabilities than non-associated chains that were equally common. The 87-base-pair reads could not distinguish some IMGT-functional V segments, including TRBV6-2 and TRBV6-3, so those segments were excluded. Three of the identified cytomegalovirus-associated TCR beta chains were confirmed in vitro to be specific for cytomegalovirus antigens. The only immune exposure information available for the cohort was CMV serostatus. A further reported finding was that TCR beta sequences accurately predicted the HLA-A and HLA-B alleles for most subjects in the first cohort. Assigning TCR associations to individual alleles was difficult when HLA alleles, especially DR and DQ, strongly co-occurred. A later analysis found that TCR association rates varied across HLA loci, with DRB1 alleles showing the most associated TCRs and HLA-C alleles the fewest. Across donors, most TCR sequences were observed very rarely, whereas some public TCRs were present in many individuals. In this cohort, only TCR beta chains were sequenced, and detectable features were limited by the absence of alpha or paired-chain data. In a later genetic analysis, a missense DCLRE1C variant was associated with V-gene and J-gene trimming of TCR beta chains, and the association was replicated in an independent cohort.

The CDR3 starts with the cysteine, ends with the phenylalanine, and has 13 residues. Here the CDR3 DNA is all that survives: 39 bases in frame from base 1. CDR1 and CDR2 are drawn from the germline V gene: MGHDK, SYGVNS. The V end loses 4 bases and the J end loses 7 bases, and a stretch of 10 bases separates them. Details on this clone: Its antigen is unknown. No base-level quality is on record; no much larger clone is a single base apart.

The cohort comprised 710 or so healthy bone marrow donors. Cohort members were all nominally healthy when sampled, although unrecorded immune exposures were likely present. Of the approximately 700 cohort members, approximately 300 had positive CMV serostatus and just over 350 had negative CMV serostatus, and CMV serostatus was not recorded for the donor. A peripheral blood sample was provided by each donor, and peripheral blood mononuclear cells were used for TCR beta sequencing. The Qiagen DNeasy Blood Extraction Kit was used to extract genomic DNA from the blood cell samples. This chain joins TRBV25-1 to TRBJ1-4; too little of a D gene remains to name it. Sequenced: PBMCs. This sequence was found in a human donor in good health. The sequenced DNA: TGTGCCAGCAGTGTTACCGTCGGTGAAAAACTGTTTTTT. It specifies CASSVTVGEKLFF.